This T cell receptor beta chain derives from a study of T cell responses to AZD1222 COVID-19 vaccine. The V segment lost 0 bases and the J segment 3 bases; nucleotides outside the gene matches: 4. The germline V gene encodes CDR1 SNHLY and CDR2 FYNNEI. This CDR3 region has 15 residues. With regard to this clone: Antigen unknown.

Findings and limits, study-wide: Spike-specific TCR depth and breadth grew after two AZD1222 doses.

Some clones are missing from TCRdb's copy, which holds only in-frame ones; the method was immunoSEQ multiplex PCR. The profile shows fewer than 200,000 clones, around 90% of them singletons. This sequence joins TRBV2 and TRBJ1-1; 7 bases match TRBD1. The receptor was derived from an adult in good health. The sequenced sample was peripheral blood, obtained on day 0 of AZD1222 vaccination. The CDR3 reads CASSEATGAHTEAFF. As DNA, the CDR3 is TGTGCCAGCAGTGAAGCCACAGGGGCCCACACTGAAGCTTTCTTT.